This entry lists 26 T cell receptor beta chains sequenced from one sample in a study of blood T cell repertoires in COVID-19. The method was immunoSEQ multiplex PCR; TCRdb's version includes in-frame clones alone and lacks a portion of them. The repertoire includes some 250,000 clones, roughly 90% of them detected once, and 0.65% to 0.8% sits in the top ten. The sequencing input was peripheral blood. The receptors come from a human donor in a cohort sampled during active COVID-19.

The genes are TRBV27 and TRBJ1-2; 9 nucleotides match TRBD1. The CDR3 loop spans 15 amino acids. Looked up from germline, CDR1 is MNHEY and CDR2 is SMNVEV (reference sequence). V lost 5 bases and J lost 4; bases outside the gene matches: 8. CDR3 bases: TGTGCCAGCAGTCCGGGACAGGGACGGATCTATGGCTACACCTTC. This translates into CASSPGQGRIYGYTF.

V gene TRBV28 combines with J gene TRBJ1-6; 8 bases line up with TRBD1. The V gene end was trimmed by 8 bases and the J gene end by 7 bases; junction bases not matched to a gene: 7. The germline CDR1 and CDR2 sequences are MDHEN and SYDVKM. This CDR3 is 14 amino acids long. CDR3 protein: CASGGQALNSPLHF. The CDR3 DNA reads TGTGCCAGCGGGGGACAGGCGTTAAATTCACCCCTCCACTTT.

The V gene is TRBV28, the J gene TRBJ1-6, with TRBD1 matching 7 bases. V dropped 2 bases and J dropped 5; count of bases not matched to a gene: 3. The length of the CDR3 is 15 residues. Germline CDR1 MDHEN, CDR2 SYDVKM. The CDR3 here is CASSLDRVHNSPLHF. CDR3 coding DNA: TGTGCCAGCAGTTTAGACAGGGTTCATAATTCACCCCTCCACTTT.

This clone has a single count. In DNA form, the CDR3 reads TGTGCCAGTAGTCCAGGGTCCCTCTACGAGCAGTACTTC. It yields the protein CASSPGSLYEQYF. The chain couples TRBV19 to TRBJ2-7; D is perhaps TRBD1 (5 bases). Germline CDR1 is LNHDA and CDR2 is SQIVND (reference sequence). The CDR3 is made up of 13 amino acids. The germline V and J ends were trimmed by 5 bases and 3 bases, with 11 bases remaining between them. The whole variable domain, remainder taken from reference TRBV19 and TRBJ2-7, is DGGITQSPKYLFRKEGQNVTLSCEQNLNHDAMYWYRQDPGQGLRLIYYSQIVNDFQKGDIAEGYSVSREKKESFPLTVTSAQKNPTAFYLCASSPGSLYEQYFGPGTRLTVT.

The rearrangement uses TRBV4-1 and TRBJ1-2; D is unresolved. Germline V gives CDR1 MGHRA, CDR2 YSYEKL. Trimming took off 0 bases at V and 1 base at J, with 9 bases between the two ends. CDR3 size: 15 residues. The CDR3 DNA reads TGCGCCAGCAGCCAAGAATCTACCCTTAACTATGGCTACACCTTC. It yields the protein CASSQESTLNYGYTF.

In DNA, the CDR3 is TGTGCCACCGCCGTAGACTGGAATCAGCCCCAGCATTTT. It translates to CATAVDWNQPQHF. This sequence joins TRBV24-1 and TRBJ1-5; D not resolved. Germline-derived CDR1 and CDR2 are KGHDR and SFDVKD. The length of the CDR3 is 13 residues. The ends were cut back, 9 bases at V and 4 bases at J, with 12 bases in the middle.

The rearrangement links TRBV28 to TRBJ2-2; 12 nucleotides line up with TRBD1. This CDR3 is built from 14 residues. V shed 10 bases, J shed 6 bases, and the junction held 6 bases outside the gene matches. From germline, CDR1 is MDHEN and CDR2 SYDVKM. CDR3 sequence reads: CATGGQGAPGELFF. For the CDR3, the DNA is TGTGCCACAGGGGGACAGGGGGCGCCCGGGGAGCTGTTTTTT.

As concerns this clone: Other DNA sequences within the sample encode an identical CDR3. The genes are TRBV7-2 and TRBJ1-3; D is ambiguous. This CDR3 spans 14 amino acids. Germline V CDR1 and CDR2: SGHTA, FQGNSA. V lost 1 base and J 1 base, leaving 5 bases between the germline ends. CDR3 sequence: CASSLGASGNTIYF. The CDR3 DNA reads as TGTGCCAGCAGCTTAGGAGCTTCTGGAAACACCATATATTTT.

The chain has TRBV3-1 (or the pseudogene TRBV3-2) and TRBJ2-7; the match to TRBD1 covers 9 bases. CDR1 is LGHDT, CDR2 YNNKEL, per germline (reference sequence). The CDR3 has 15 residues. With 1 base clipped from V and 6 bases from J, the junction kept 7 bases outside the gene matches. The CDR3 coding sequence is TGTGCCAGCAGCCAAGGATCACAGGGGGCAGGCGAGCAGTACTTC. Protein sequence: CASSQGSQGAGEQYF.

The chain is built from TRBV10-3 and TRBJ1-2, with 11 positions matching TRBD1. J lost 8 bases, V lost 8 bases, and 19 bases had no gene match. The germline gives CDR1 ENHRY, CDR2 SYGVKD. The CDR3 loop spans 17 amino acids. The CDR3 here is CAILQYGTGGFSEGYTF. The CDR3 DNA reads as TGTGCCATCTTACAATATGGGACAGGGGGTTTTTCGGAGGGCTACACCTTC.

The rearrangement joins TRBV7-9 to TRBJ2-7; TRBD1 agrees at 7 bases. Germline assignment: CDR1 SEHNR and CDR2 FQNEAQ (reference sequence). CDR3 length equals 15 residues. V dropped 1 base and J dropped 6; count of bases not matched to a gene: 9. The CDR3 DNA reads TGTGCCAGCAGCTTAGTTGGGACAGCGCTCCGCGAGCAGTACTTC. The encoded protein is CASSLVGTALREQYF.

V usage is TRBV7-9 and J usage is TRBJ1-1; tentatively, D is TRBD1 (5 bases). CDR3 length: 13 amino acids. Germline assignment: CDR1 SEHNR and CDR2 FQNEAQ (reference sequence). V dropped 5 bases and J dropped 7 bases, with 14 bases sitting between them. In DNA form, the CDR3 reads TGTGCCAGCAGCCGAGGCCAGGGCGTTGAAGCTTTCTTT. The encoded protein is CASSRGQGVEAFF.

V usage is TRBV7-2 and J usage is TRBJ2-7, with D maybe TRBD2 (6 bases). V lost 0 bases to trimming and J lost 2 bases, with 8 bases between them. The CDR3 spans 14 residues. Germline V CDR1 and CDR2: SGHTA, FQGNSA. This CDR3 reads CASSLARGPYEQYF. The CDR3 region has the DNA TGTGCCAGCAGCTTAGCGCGGGGACCCTACGAGCAGTACTTC. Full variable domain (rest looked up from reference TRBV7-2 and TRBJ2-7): GAGVSQSPSNKVTEKGKDVELRCDPISGHTALYWYRQSLGQGLEFLIYFQGNSAPDKSGLPSDRFSAERTGGSVSTLTIQRTQQEDSAVYLCASSLARGPYEQYFGPGTRLTVT.

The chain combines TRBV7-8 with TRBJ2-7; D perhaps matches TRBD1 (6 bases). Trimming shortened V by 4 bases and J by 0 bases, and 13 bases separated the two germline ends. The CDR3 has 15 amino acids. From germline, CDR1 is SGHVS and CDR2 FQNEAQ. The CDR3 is CASSSLGAVSYEQYF. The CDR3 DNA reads TGTGCCAGCAGCTCGCTGGGGGCTGTCTCCTACGAGCAGTACTTC. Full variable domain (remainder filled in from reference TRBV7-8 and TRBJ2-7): GAGVSQSPRYKVAKRGQDVALRCDPISGHVSLFWYQQALGQGPEFLTYFQNEAQLDKSGLPSDRFFAERPEGSVSTLKIQRTQQEDSAVYLCASSSLGAVSYEQYFGPGTRLTVT.

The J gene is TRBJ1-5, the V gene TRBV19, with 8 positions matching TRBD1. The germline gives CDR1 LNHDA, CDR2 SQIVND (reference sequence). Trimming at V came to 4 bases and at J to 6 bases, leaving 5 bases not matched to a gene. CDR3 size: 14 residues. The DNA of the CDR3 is TGTGCCAGTAGTAACACAGGGGGAGCTCAGCCCCAGCATTTT. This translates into CASSNTGGAQPQHF. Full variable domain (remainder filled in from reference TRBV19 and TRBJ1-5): DGGITQSPKYLFRKEGQNVTLSCEQNLNHDAMYWYRQDPGQGLRLIYYSQIVNDFQKGDIAEGYSVSREKKESFPLTVTSAQKNPTAFYLCASSNTGGAQPQHFGDGTRLSIL.

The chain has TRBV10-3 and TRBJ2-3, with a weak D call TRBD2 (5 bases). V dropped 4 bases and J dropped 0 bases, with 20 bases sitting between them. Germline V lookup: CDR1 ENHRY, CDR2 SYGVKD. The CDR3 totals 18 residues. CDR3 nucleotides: TGTGCCATCAGTGTTCGCGGGCTTGTGAAGGATAGCACAGATACGCAGTATTTT. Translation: CAISVRGLVKDSTDTQYF.

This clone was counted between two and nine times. Here the CDR3 DNA reads TGTGCCAGCAGCCGAAATCAGGGGAGCAATCAGCCCCAGCATTTT. Translated: CASSRNQGSNQPQHF. The chain joins TRBV3-1 (or the pseudogene TRBV3-2) to TRBJ1-5; TRBD1 might be the D (6 bases). Between the trimmed V and J ends, which lost 4 bases and 1 base, there was a span of 11 bases. This CDR3 contains 15 residues. Per germline, CDR1 LGHDT and CDR2 YNNKEL (reference sequence).

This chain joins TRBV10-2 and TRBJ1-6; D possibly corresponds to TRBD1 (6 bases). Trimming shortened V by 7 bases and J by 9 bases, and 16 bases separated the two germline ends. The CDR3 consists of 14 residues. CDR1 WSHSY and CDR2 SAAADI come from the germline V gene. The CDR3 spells CASIGDIVISPLHF. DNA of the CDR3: TGCGCCAGCATAGGGGACATAGTCATTTCACCCCTCCACTTT.

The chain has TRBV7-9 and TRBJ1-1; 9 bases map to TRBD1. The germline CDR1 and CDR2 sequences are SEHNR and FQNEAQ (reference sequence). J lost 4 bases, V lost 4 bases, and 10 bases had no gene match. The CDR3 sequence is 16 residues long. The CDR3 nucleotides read TGTGCCAGCAGCTCGGCACGAGGACAGGGGCGCACTGAAGCTTTCTTT. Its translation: CASSSARGQGRTEAFF.

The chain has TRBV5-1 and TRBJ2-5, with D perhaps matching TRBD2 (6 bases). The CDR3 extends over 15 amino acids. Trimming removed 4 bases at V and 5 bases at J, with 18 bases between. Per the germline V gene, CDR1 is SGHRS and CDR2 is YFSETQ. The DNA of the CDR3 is TGCGCCAGCAGCCCCCAACCGCGGGACGATGAGACCCAGTACTTC. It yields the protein CASSPQPRDDETQYF.

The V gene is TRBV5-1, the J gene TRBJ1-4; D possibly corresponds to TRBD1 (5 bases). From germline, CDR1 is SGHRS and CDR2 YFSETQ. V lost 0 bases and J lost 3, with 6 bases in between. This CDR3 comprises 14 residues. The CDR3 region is CASSLEGANEKLFF. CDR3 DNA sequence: TGCGCCAGCAGCTTGGAAGGGGCTAATGAAAAACTGTTTTTT.

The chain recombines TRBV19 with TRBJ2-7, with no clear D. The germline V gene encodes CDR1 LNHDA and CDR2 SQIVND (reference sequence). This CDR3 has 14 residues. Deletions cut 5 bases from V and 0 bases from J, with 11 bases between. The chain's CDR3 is CASSPPTRSYEQYF. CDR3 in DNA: TGTGCCAGTAGTCCACCGACACGCTCCTACGAGCAGTACTTC.

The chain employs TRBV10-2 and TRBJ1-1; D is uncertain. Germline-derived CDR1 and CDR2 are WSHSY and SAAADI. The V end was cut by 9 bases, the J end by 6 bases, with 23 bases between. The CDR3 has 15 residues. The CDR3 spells CASTRVGDSHSEAFF. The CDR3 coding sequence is TGCGCCAGTACCCGGGTTGGAGATTCACACTCTGAAGCTTTCTTT.

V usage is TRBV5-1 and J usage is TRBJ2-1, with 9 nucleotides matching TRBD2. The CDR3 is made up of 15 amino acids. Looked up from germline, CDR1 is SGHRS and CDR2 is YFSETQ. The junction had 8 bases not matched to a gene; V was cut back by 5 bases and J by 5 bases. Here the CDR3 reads CASRVAGAFDNEQFF. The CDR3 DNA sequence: TGCGCCAGCAGGGTAGCGGGAGCTTTCGACAATGAGCAGTTCTTC.

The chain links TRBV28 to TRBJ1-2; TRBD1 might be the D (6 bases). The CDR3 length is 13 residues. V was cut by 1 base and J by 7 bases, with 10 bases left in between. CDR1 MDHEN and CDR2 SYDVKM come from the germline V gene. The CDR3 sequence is CASSLSGDFGYTF. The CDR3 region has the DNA TGTGCCAGCAGTTTATCAGGGGATTTTGGCTACACCTTC.

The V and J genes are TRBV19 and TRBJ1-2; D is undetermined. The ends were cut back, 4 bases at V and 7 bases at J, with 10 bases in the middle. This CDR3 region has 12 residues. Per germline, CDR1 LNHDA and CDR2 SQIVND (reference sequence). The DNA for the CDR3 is TGTGCCAGTAGTAACCTGGGGAGTGGCTACACCTTC. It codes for CASSNLGSGYTF.